This T cell receptor beta chain was sequenced during a study of blood T cell repertoires in COVID-19. For the study at large: Some COVID-19 samples were acute and others convalescent; all came from the United States, Italy and Spain. In each case, the material was cDNA or gDNA derived from T cells, B-cell-depleted T cells, or PBMCs.

In the original workflow: The assay estimated nucleated cells by amplifying reference gene primers. This table comes from immunoSEQ multiplex PCR, and its TCRdb copy is limited to in-frame clones, with some not included. The V and J calls and clone size were taken over from that table, and D and trimming were inferred from the DNA. The sample holds about 62,000 clones, just over 85% seen once. Sequenced input: peripheral blood. The clonotype was recovered from a woman of 80 years or more with acute or convalescent COVID-19.

The CDR3 DNA is TGTGCCAGCTCCCACTCGACTAGCCAGTACCAAGAGACCCAGTACTTC. It encodes CASSHSTSQYQETQYF. The rearrangement links TRBV18 to TRBJ2-5; 7 nucleotides line up with TRBD2. Germline V gene lookup returns CDR1 KGHSH and CDR2 LQKENI. This CDR3 spans 16 amino acids. J gave up 0 bases and V 6 bases, and 10 bases lay outside the gene matches. Full variable domain (outside the CDR3, taken from reference TRBV18 and TRBJ2-5): NAGVMQNPRHLVRRRGQEARLRCSPMKGHSHVYWYRQLPEEGLKFMVYLQKENIIDESGMPKERFSAEFPKEGPSILRIQQVVRGDSAAYFCASSHSTSQYQETQYFGPGTRLLVL.